This T cell receptor beta chain emerged from a study of blood T cell repertoires in COVID-19. Study-wide context: From T cells, B-cell-depleted T cells, or PBMCs came the material, which was cDNA or gDNA.

TCRdb keeps only in-frame clones here, not all; method: immunoSEQ multiplex PCR. The sample has roughly 300,000 clones; around 87% are singletons. This CDR3 comprises 13 residues. The V and J ends lost 6 bases and 1 base respectively, with 10 bases between them. Germline V gives CDR1 MNHEY, CDR2 SVGAGI. The sequence came from a young woman who had recovered from COVID-19. Sequencing input: PBMCs or T cells enriched from blood (not recorded which). V is TRBV6-5 and J is TRBJ2-7; D perhaps matches TRBD2 (6 bases). CDR3 region: CASRSEGSYEQYF. The CDR3 DNA follows: TGTGCCAGCAGGTCGGAGGGATCCTACGAGCAGTACTTC.